This T cell receptor beta chain was recorded in a study of shared clonotypes between healthy human individuals. The naive CD8 fraction comprised CD45RO-negative cells positively selected for CCR7 and excluded terminally differentiated effector memory CD45RA+ cells. The method was immunoSEQ multiplex PCR; TCRdb's version includes in-frame clones alone and lacks a portion of them. The sample consists of roughly 2,000,000 clones, around 96% of them appearing once. The V gene's germline CDR1 is SGHNT and CDR2 YYREEE (reference sequence). The V gene end was trimmed by 1 base and the J gene end by 3 bases; junction bases not matched to a gene: 1. This CDR3 is built from 14 residues.

The rearrangement joins TRBV5-4 to TRBJ2-7; 10 nucleotides align to TRBD2. The sample was naive CD8+ T cells sorted from blood. The TCR comes from a young man in good health. The DNA of the CDR3 is TGTGCCAGCAGCTTGACTAGCGGGGACTACGAGCAGTACTTC. Translation gives CASSLTSGDYEQYF.